What follows is one TCR beta chain and its context. Antigen specificity is unknown. The data are from a study of cytomegalovirus exposure and HLA in healthy donors. The germline V gene encodes CDR1 GTSNPN and CDR2 SVGIG (reference sequence). The CDR3 contains 17 residues. Trimming took 2 bases from V and 0 from J; bases not matched to a gene: 12. Study findings and constraints: It was found in a later analysis that first-cohort TCR clusters tended to co-occur in the 130 or so validation repertoires.

TCRdb's table, derived via immunoSEQ multiplex PCR, lists solely in-frame clones and lacks some. The sample contains fewer than 85,000 clones, less than 95% of which appear only once. V is TRBV30 and J is TRBJ2-7, with 8 bases identical to TRBD2. Source material: PBMCs. This TCR was recovered from a woman aged 18-35 years in good health and CMV-seronegative. The CDR3 DNA reads as TGTGCCTGGAGTCTGGCTAGCGGGTTACCTAGCTCCTACGAGCAGTACTTC. Its protein product is CAWSLASGLPSSYEQYF.